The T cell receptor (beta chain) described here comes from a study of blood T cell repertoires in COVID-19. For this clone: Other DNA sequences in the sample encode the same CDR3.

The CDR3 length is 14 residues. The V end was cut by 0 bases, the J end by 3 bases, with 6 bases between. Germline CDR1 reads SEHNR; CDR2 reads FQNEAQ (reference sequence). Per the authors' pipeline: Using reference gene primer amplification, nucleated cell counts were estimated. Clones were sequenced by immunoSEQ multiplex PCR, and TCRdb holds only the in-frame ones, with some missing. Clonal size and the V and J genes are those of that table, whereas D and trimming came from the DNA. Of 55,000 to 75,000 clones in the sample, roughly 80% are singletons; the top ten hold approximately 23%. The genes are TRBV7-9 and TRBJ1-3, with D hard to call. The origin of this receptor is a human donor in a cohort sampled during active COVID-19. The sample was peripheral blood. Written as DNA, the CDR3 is TGTGCCAGCAGCTTAGCGTCCGGTGGAAACACCATATATTTT. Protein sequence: CASSLASGGNTIYF.